The 4 T cell receptor beta chains in this list originate from one sample, sequenced in a study of Ad26.COV2.S vaccination and SARS-CoV-2 variants. Treatment indicated: roughly 20 received Ad26.COV2.S at low or high dose, single or two shots; 5 received placebo; per-sample allocation not given. Day 63 after the first vaccine or placebo injection was the time point for sampling. Produced via immunoSEQ multiplex PCR; TCRdb's table is partial and in-frame only. The sample includes roughly 460,000 clones, about 89% of them seen just once. The sample in question was peripheral blood, obtained in a trial of Ad26.COV2.S vaccine versus placebo. These receptors were taken from a person aged 18-65 years who received the Ad26.COV2.S COVID-19 vaccine or a placebo.

The CDR3 DNA is TGTGCCAGCAGCGAGCAGGGGGCAGTGGTCGACAATGAGCAGTTCTTC. Translating it yields CASSEQGAVVDNEQFF. The genes are TRBV9 and TRBJ2-1; 8 bases fit TRBD1. This CDR3 is 16 amino acids long. Germline V gene lookup returns CDR1 SGDLS and CDR2 YYNGEE. The J segment lost 5 bases and the V segment lost 3 bases, leaving 10 bases of the junction unmatched.

This sequence joins TRBV5-1 and TRBJ2-1; D could derive from TRBD1 or TRBD2 (5 bases each). The CDR3 is 15 amino acids. From germline, CDR1 is SGHRS and CDR2 YFSETQ. Trimming stripped 2 bases from V and 3 bases from J, with 12 bases between. CDR3 bases: TGCGCCAGCAGCTTTAGAGGGGAAGTCTACAATGAGCAGTTCTTC. This translates into CASSFRGEVYNEQFF.

The chain carries TRBV1 and TRBJ2-7; no check of the table's D call, TRBD2, against the DNA was made. TRBV1 is deemed a pseudogene. The CDR3 is 12 amino acids. CDR3 residues: CTSSQVAYEQYF. For the CDR3, the DNA is TGCACCAGCAGCCAAGTAGCCTACGAGCAGTACTTC.

The V gene is TRBV5-4, the J gene TRBJ2-5; 11 bases align to TRBD2. The germline V gene has CDR1 SGHNT and CDR2 YYREEE (reference sequence). The CDR3 is made up of 15 amino acids. V was clipped by 1 base and J by 2 bases; unmatched bases: 1. The CDR3 DNA reads as TGTGCCAGCAGCTTGAGACTAGCGGGACAAGAGACCCAGTACTTC. Its translation is CASSLRLAGQETQYF.